Reported below is one TCR beta chain. The data originate from a study of blood T cell repertoires in COVID-19. In the original analysis: Researchers report that nucleated cell counts were estimated from reference gene primer amplification. Some clones are missing from TCRdb's copy, which holds only in-frame ones; the method was immunoSEQ multiplex PCR. The V and J calls and clone size were taken over from that table, and D and trimming were inferred from the DNA. This table holds fewer than 350,000 clones, 75% to 95% found once. V was pared by 5 bases and J by 5 bases, with 15 bases between. Germline V gene sequence: CDR1 GTSNPN, CDR2 SVGIG (reference sequence). The CDR3 consists of 13 residues.

The chain recombines TRBV30 with TRBJ1-2; D is uncertain. This receptor was identified in a young woman with COVID-19, enrolled during active disease. The material sequenced was peripheral blood. The CDR3 DNA sequence: TGTGCCTGGGACCGACAAGCCCTTTATGGCTACACCTTC. This gives the protein CAWDRQALYGYTF.